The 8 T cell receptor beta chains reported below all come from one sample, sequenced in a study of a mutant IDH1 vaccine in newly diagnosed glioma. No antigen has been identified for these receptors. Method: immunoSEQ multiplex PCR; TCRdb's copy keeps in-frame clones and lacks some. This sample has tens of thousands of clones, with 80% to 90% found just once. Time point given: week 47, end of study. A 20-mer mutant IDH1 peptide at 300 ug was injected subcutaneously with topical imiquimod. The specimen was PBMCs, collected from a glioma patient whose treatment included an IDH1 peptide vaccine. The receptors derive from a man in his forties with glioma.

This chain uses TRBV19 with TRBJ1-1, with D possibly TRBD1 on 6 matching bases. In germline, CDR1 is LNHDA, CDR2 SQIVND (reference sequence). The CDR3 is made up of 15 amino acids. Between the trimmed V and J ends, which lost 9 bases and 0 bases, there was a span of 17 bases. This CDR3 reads CASSLPGHLNTEAFF. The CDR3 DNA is TGTGCCAGCTCCCTCCCGGGACACCTGAACACTGAAGCTTTCTTT.

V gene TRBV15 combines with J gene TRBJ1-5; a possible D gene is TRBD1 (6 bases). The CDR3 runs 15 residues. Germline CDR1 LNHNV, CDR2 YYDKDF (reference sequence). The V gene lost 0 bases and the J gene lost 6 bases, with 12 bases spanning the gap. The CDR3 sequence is CATSRDLGGGQPQHF. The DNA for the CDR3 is TGTGCCACCAGCAGAGATCTTGGGGGCGGTCAGCCCCAGCATTTT.

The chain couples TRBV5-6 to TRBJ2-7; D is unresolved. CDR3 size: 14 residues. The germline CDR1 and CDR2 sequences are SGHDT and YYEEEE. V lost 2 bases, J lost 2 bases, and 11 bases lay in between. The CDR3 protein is CASSFRYGTYEQYF. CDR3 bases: TGTGCCAGCAGCTTTCGCTACGGAACCTACGAGCAGTACTTC.

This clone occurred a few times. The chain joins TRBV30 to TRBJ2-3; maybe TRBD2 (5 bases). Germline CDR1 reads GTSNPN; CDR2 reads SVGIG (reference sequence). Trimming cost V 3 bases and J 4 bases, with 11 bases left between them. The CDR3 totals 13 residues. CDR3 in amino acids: CAWRWELADTQYF. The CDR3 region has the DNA TGTGCCTGGAGATGGGAGTTGGCAGATACGCAGTATTTT.

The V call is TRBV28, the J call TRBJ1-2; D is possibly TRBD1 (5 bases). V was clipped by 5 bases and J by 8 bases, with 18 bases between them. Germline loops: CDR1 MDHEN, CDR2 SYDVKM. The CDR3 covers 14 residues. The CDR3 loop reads CASSTPQTARGYTF. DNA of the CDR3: TGTGCCAGCAGTACCCCCCAGACAGCTCGAGGCTACACCTTC.

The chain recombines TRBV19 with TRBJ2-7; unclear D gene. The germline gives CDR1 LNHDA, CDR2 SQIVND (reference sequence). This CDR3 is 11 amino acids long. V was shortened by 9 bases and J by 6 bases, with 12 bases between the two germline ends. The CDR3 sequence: CASSLEREQYF. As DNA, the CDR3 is TGTGCCAGCAGCTTAGAACGCGAGCAGTACTTC.

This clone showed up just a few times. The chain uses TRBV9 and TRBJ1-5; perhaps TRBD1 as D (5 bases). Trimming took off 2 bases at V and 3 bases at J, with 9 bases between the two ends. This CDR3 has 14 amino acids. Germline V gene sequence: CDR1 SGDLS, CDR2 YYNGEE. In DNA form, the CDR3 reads TGTGCCAGCAGCGTTGCAGGGACCAATCAGCCCCAGCATTTT. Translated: CASSVAGTNQPQHF.

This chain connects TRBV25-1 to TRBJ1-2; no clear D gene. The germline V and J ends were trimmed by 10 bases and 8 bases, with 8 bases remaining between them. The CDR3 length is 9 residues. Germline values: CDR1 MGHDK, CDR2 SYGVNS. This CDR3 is CATLGGYTF. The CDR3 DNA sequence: TGTGCCACCTTAGGGGGCTACACCTTC.